This T cell receptor (beta chain) was identified during a study of blood T cell repertoires in COVID-19. Looking at the study overall: There were acute and convalescent COVID-19 samples, and they came from the United States, Italy and Spain. PBMCs, B-cell-depleted T cells, or T cells provided the cDNA or gDNA that made up the material.

Produced via immunoSEQ multiplex PCR; TCRdb's table is partial and in-frame only. The sample records a few hundred thousand clones, around 88% being singletons. The Seattle patients joined while their infection was active and were tracked longitudinally afterward. The germline CDR1 and CDR2 sequences are MGHDK and SYGVNS. The CDR3 consists of 17 residues. The germline V and J ends were trimmed by 7 bases and 7 bases, with 25 bases remaining between them. The clonotype originates from a woman in her twenties or thirties with COVID-19, enrolled during active disease. This rearrangement joins TRBV25-1 to TRBJ2-2, with D possibly TRBD2 on 5 matching bases. Sequenced material: peripheral blood. Here the CDR3 reads CASTKDLPGGIGGELFF. Here the CDR3 DNA reads TGTGCCAGCACCAAAGACTTGCCCGGAGGTATCGGCGGGGAGCTGTTTTTT.